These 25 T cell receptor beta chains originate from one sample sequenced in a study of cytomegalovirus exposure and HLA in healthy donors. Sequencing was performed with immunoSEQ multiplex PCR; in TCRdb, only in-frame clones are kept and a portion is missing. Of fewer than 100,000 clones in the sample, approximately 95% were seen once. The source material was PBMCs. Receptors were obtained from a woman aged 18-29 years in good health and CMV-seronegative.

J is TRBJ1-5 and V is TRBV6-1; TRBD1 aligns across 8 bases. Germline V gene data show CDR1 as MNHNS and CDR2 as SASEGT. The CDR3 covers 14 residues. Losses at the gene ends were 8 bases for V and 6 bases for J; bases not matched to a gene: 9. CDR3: CASSYGQGGQPQHF. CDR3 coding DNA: TGTGCCAGCTCCTACGGACAGGGCGGTCAGCCCCAGCATTTT.

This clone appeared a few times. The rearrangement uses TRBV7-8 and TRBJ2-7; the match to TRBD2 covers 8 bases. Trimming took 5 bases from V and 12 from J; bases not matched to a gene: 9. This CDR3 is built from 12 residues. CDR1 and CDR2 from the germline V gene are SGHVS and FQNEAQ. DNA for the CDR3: TGTGCCAGCAGCGCCTTCGGGGGGGTCCCGTACTTC. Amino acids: CASSAFGGVPYF. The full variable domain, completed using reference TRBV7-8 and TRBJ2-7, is GAGVSQSPRYKVAKRGQDVALRCDPISGHVSLFWYQQALGQGPEFLTYFQNEAQLDKSGLPSDRFFAERPEGSVSTLKIQRTQQEDSAVYLCASSAFGGVPYFGPGTRLTVT.

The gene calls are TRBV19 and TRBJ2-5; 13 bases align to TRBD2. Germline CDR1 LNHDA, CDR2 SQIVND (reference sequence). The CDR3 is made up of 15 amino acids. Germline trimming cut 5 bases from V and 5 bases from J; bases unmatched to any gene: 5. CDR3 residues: CASSAGLAGDETQYF. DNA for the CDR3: TGTGCCAGTAGTGCCGGACTAGCGGGAGATGAGACCCAGTACTTC.

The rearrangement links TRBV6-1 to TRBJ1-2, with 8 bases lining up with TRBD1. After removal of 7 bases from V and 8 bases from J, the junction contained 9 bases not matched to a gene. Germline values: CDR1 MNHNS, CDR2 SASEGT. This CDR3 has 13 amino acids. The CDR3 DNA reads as TGTGCCAGCACCCGCCAGGGGGCGAAAGGCTACACCTTC. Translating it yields CASTRQGAKGYTF.

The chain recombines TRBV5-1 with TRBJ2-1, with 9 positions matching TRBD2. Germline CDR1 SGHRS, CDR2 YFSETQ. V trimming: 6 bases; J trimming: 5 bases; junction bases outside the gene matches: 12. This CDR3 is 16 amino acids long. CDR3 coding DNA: TGCGCCAGCATTTATATCCCGACTAGCGGACACAATGAGCAGTTCTTC. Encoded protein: CASIYIPTSGHNEQFF.

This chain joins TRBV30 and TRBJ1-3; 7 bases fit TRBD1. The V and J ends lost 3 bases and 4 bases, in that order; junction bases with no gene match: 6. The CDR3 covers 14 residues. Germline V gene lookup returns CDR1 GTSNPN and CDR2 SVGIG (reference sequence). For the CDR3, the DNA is TGTGCCTGGAGCCGACAGGGAGGCGGAAACACCATATATTTT. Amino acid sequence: CAWSRQGGGNTIYF.

The CDR3 DNA follows: TGTGCCAGCAGCCCGGACAGGGATAATGAAAAACTGTTTTTT. It encodes CASSPDRDNEKLFF. The chain carries TRBV4-2 and TRBJ1-4, with 8 bases that match TRBD1. The V gene's germline CDR1 is LGHNA and CDR2 YNFKEQ. CDR3 length: 14 amino acids. The trim removed 4 bases at V and 4 bases at J, leaving 2 bases unmatched.

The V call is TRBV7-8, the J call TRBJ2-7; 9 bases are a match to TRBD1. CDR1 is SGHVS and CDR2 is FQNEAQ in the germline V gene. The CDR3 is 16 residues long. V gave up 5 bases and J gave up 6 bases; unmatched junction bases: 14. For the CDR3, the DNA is TGTGCCAGCAGCACTAGGAGCTCCGGGACAGGGTTCGAGCAGTACTTC. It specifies CASSTRSSGTGFEQYF. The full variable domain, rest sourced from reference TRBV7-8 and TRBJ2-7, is GAGVSQSPRYKVAKRGQDVALRCDPISGHVSLFWYQQALGQGPEFLTYFQNEAQLDKSGLPSDRFFAERPEGSVSTLKIQRTQQEDSAVYLCASSTRSSGTGFEQYFGPGTRLTVT.

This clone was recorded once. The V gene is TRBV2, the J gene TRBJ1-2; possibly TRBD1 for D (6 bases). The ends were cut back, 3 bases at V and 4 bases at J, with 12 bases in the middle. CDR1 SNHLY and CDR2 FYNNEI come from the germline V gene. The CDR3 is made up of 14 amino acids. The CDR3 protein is CASSDQDRFYGYTF. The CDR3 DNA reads TGTGCCAGCAGTGACCAGGACAGATTCTATGGCTACACCTTC. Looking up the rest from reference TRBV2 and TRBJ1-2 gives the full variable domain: EPEVTQTPSHQVTQMGQEVILRCVPISNHLYFYWYRQILGQKVEFLVSFYNNEISEKSEIFDDQFSVERPDGSNFTLKIRSTKLEDSAMYFCASSDQDRFYGYTFGSGTRLTVV.

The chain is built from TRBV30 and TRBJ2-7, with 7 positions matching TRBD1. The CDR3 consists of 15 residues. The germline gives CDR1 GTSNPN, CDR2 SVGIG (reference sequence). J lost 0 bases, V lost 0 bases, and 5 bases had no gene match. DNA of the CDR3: TGTGCCTGGAGTGTTGGACAGGACCTCTCCTACGAGCAGTACTTC. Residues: CAWSVGQDLSYEQYF. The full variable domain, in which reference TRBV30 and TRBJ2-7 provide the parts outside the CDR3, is SQTIHQWPATLVQPVGSPLSLECTVEGTSNPNLYWYRQAAGRGLQLLFYSVGIGQISSEVPQNLSASRPQDRQFILSSKKLLLSDSGFYLCAWSVGQDLSYEQYFGPGTRLTVT.

Written as DNA, the CDR3 is TGCGCCAGCAGCTTGCAGGGTCCTTCCAATTCACCCCTCCACTTT. It encodes CASSLQGPSNSPLHF. This sequence joins TRBV4-3 and TRBJ1-6; TRBD1 might be the D (5 bases). V dropped 5 bases and J dropped 7 bases, with 15 bases sitting between them. The CDR3 covers 15 residues. Looked up from germline, CDR1 is LGHNA and CDR2 is YSLEER.

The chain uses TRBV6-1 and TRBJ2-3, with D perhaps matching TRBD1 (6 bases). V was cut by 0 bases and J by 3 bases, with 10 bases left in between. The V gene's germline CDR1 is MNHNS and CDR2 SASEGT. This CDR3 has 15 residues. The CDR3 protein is CASSEAKQGTDTQYF. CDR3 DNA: TGTGCCAGCAGTGAAGCGAAACAGGGTACAGATACGCAGTATTTT.

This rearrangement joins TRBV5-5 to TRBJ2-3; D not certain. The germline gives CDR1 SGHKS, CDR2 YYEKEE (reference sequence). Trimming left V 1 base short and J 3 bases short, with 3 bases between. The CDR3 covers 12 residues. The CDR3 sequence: CASSLLTDTQYF. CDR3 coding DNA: TGTGCCAGCAGCTTGTTAACAGATACGCAGTATTTT.

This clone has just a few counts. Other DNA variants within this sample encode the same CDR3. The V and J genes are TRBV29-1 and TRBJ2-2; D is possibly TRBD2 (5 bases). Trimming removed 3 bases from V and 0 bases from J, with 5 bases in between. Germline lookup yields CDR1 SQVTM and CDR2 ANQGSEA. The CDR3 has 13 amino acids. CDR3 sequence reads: CSVEDSNTGELFF. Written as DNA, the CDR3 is TGCAGCGTTGAGGACTCGAACACCGGGGAGCTGTTTTTT.

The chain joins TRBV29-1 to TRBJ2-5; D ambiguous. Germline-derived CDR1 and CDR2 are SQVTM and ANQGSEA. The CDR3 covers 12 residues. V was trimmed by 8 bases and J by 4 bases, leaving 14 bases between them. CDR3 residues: CSTAYELETQYF. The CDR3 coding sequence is TGCAGCACCGCGTACGAGTTAGAGACCCAGTACTTC.

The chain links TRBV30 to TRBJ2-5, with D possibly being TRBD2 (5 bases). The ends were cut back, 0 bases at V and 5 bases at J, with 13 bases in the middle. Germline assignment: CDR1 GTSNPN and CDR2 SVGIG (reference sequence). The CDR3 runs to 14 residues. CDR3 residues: CAWSVPEREETQYF. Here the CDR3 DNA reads TGTGCCTGGAGTGTACCAGAGAGGGAGGAGACCCAGTACTTC.

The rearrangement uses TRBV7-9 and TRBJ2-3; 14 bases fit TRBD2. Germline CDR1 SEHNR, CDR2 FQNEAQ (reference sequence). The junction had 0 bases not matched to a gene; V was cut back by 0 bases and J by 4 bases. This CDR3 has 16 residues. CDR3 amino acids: CASSLAGLAGADTQYF. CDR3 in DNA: TGTGCCAGCAGCTTAGCGGGACTAGCGGGAGCAGATACGCAGTATTTT.

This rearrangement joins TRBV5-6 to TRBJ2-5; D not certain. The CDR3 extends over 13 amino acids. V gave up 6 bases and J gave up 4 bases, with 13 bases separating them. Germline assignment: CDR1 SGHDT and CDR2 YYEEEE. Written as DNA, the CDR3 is TGTGCCAGCACCTCCTCCCCCCGAGAGACCCAGTACTTC. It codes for CASTSSPRETQYF.

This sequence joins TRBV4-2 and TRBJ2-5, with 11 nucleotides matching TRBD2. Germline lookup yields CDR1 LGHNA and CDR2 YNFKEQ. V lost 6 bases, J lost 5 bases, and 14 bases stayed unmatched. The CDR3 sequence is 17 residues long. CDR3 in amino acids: CASSPGQETSGVETQYF. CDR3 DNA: TGTGCCAGCAGTCCTGGGCAGGAGACTAGCGGGGTCGAGACCCAGTACTTC.

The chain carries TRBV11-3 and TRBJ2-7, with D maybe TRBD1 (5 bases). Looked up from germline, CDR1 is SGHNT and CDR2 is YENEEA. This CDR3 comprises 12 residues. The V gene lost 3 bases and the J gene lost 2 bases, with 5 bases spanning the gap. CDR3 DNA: TGTGCCAGCAGCTTGGACACCTACGAGCAGTACTTC. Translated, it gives CASSLDTYEQYF.

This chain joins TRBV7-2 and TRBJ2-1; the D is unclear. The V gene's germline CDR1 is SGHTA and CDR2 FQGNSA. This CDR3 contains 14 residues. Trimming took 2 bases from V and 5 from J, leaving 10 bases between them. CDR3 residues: CASSLWLRNNEQFF. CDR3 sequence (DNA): TGTGCCAGCAGCTTATGGCTTCGTAACAATGAGCAGTTCTTC.

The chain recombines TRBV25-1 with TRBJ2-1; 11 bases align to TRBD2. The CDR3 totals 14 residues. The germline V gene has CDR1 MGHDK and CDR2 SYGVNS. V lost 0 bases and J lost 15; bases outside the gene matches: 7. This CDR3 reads CASSEYTSGGIPFF. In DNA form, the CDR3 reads TGTGCCAGCAGTGAATATACTAGCGGGGGTATACCGTTCTTC.

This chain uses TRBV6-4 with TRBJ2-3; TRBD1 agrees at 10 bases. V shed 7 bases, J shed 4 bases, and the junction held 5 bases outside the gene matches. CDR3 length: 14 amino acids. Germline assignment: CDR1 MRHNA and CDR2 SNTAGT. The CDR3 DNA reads TGTGCCAGCAAACCAGGACAGGGGGCAGATACGCAGTATTTT. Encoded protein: CASKPGQGADTQYF.

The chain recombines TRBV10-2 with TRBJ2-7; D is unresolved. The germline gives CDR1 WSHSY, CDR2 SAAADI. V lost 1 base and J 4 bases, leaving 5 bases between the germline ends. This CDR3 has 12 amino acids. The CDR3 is CASSEYLYEQYF. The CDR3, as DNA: TGCGCCAGCAGTGAGTACCTATACGAGCAGTACTTC.

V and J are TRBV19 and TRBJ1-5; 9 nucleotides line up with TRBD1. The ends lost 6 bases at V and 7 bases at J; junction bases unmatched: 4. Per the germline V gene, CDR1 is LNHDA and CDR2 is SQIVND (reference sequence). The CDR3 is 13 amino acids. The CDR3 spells CASRGQGIQPQHF. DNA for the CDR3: TGTGCCAGTAGAGGACAGGGGATCCAGCCCCAGCATTTT.